These T cell receptor beta chains were read from a single sample in a study of human thymus T cells. The repertoire was sequenced with immunoSEQ multiplex PCR; TCRdb's copy has only in-frame clones and lacks some. The data hold about 44,000 clones, with 94% observed a single time. Sequencing used blood. The receptors were gathered from a boy younger than two with a congenital heart defect but otherwise immunologically healthy. The CDR3 runs from the conserved cysteine through the conserved F or W. A D gene is named only where the DNA matches it firmly. Clone size is shown for a subset of rows, as once, few, many or a class of expanded clone.

D gene	J gene	clone size	V gene	CDR3 protein	CDR3 DNA
TRBD2	TRBJ2-7	.	TRBV19	CASSISGGGARQYF	TGTGCCAGTAGTATATCGGGCGGGGGGGCCCGCCAGTACTTC
.	TRBJ1-3	.	TRBV19	CASSKGGNTIYF	TGTGCCAGTAGTAAGGGTGGAAACACCATATATTTT
.	TRBJ2-7	.	TRBV2	CASSEEHEQYF	TGTGCCAGCAGTGAAGAGCACGAGCAGTACTTC
.	TRBJ1-5	.	TRBV16	CASSQSYRAGNQPQHF	TGTGCCAGCAGCCAATCCTACAGGGCAGGCAATCAGCCCCAGCATTTT
.	TRBJ1-5	.	TRBV6-5	CASSYDLAQPQHF	TGTGCCAGCAGTTACGATTTGGCCCAGCCCCAGCATTTT
TRBD2	TRBJ2-1	.	TRBV7-6	CASSSVAGGLYNEQFF	TGTGCCAGCAGCTCCGTAGCGGGGGGACTTTACAATGAGCAGTTCTTC
TRBD2	TRBJ2-7	.	TRBV7-2	CASSLDSSGTYEQYF	TGTGCCAGCAGCTTAGATTCTAGCGGCACCTACGAGCAGTACTTC
.	TRBJ1-5	.	TRBV18	CASSPPYSNQPQHF	TGTGCCAGCTCACCACCATATAGCAATCAGCCCCAGCATTTT
TRBD2	TRBJ2-3	.	TRBV5-1	CASSVEIAGDTQYF	TGCGCCAGCAGCGTAGAAATAGCGGGGGATACGCAGTATTTT
.	TRBJ2-2	.	TRBV6-1	CASRGNTGELFF	TGTGCCAGCCGGGGGAACACCGGGGAGCTGTTTTTT
TRBD2	TRBJ2-3	.	TRBV29-1	CSVAGGGADTQYF	TGCAGCGTTGCGGGCGGGGGGGCAGATACGCAGTATTTT
.	TRBJ1-3	once	TRBV5-6	CASSLVGQIPGTGNTIYF	TGTGCCAGCAGCTTGGTAGGCCAGATACCGGGCACTGGAAACACCATATATTTT
TRBD1	TRBJ2-7	once	TRBV28	CASSLLGQGHYEQYF	TGTGCCAGCAGTTTGCTCGGACAGGGACACTACGAGCAGTACTTC
TRBD1	TRBJ1-2	.	TRBV7-9	CASSLDRALYGYTF	TGTGCCAGCAGCCTCGACAGGGCCCTGTATGGCTACACCTTC
.	TRBJ2-5	.	TRBV5-4	CASSLNSGQETQYF	TGTGCCAGCAGCTTGAACAGCGGGCAAGAGACCCAGTACTTC
TRBD2	TRBJ2-5	.	TRBV5-4	CASSPRGESGGHQETQYF	TGTGCCAGCAGCCCCCGGGGGGAGAGCGGGGGCCACCAAGAGACCCAGTACTTC
TRBD2	TRBJ2-6	.	TRBV9	CASSGRWGGGPSEANVLTF	TGTGCCAGCAGCGGACGTTGGGGCGGGGGTCCCTCTGAGGCCAACGTCCTGACTTTC
.	TRBJ2-4	.	TRBV7-2	CASTHPDGIQYF	TGTGCCAGCACCCATCCGGACGGCATTCAGTACTTC
.	TRBJ2-7	once	TRBV7-8	CASSLEPGATYEQYF	TGTGCCAGCAGCTTAGAACCTGGCGCGACCTACGAGCAGTACTTC
.	TRBJ2-7	.	TRBV7-2	CASSLTSYEQYF	TGTGCCAGCAGCTTAACCTCCTACGAGCAGTACTTC
.	TRBJ1-1	.	TRBV7-2	CASSYTLRQYEAFF	TGTGCCAGCAGCTACACCCTGCGGCAGTATGAAGCTTTCTTT
.	TRBJ2-1	.	TRBV30	CAWSLSGYNEQFF	TGTGCCTGGAGTTTGTCTGGATACAATGAGCAGTTCTTC
.	TRBJ2-2	.	TRBV4-3	CASSRIFPNTGELFF	TGCGCCAGCAGCCGCATCTTCCCGAACACCGGGGAGCTGTTTTTT
.	TRBJ1-3	.	TRBV9	CASSVGPISGNTIYF	TGTGCCAGCAGCGTAGGTCCCATCTCTGGAAACACCATATATTTT
.	TRBJ1-1	.	TRBV7-3	CASSPGLLNTEAFF	TGTGCCAGCAGCCCCGGGCTTCTGAACACTGAAGCTTTCTTT
.	TRBJ2-7	.	TRBV7-9	CASCIVHYEQYF	TGTGCCAGCTGCATCGTCCACTACGAGCAGTACTTC
TRBD1	TRBJ1-5	.	TRBV19	CASSIDRGGQPQHF	TGTGCCAGTAGCATTGACAGGGGGGGTCAGCCCCAGCATTTT
.	TRBJ1-1	.	TRBV7-9	CASSSGQRMNTEAFF	TGTGCCAGCAGTTCTGGACAGAGGATGAACACTGAAGCTTTCTTT
.	TRBJ1-4	.	TRBV27	CASSLAGLNEKLFF	TGTGCCAGCAGTTTGGCAGGGCTTAATGAAAAACTGTTTTTT
TRBD2	TRBJ2-7	.	TRBV19	CASKASGGSEQYF	TGTGCCAGTAAGGCTAGCGGGGGTTCCGAGCAGTACTTC
.	TRBJ2-1	.	TRBV6-5	CASSYGDWNEQFF	TGTGCCAGCAGTTATGGGGATTGGAATGAGCAGTTCTTC
.	TRBJ1-2	.	TRBV19	CASSIGGGAGRYGYTF	TGTGCCAGTAGTATTGGAGGTGGGGCAGGGAGATATGGCTACACCTTC
.	TRBJ2-7	.	TRBV7-3	CASSLSAGSYEQYF	TGTGCCAGCAGCTTAAGCGCAGGTTCCTACGAGCAGTACTTC
.	TRBJ1-4	.	TRBV6-5	CASSYSRLTNEKLFF	TGTGCCAGCAGTTACTCGAGGCTTACTAATGAAAAACTGTTTTTT
TRBD1	TRBJ2-7	.	TRBV18	CASSPSSGTGGYEQYF	TGTGCCAGCTCACCATCATCCGGGACAGGGGGCTACGAGCAGTACTTC
TRBD2	TRBJ2-5	.	TRBV11-2	CATRLAGAGETQYF	TGTGCCACCCGACTAGCGGGGGCCGGGGAGACCCAGTACTTC
.	TRBJ1-5	.	TRBV6-1	CASSELSSASRPQHF	TGTGCCAGCAGTGAATTGTCCTCGGCCAGTCGGCCCCAGCATTTT
.	TRBJ1-2	.	TRBV6-1	CASSENWGTYGYTF	TGTGCCAGCAGTGAAAACTGGGGAACCTATGGCTACACCTTC
.	TRBJ1-5	.	TRBV19	CASSPRGRDQPQHF	TGTGCCAGTTCCCCCCGGGGTAGGGATCAGCCCCAGCATTTT
.	TRBJ1-5	.	TRBV10-3	CAISRENNQPQHF	TGTGCCATCAGCAGGGAAAACAATCAGCCCCAGCATTTT
TRBD1	TRBJ2-5	.	TRBV2	CASSEQGSPLETQYF	TGTGCCAGCAGCGAACAGGGGTCCCCCCTAGAGACCCAGTACTTC
.	TRBJ1-2	.	TRBV4-1	CASSLRVGARGYGYTF	TGCGCCAGCAGCCTTCGGGTGGGGGCGCGGGGCTATGGCTACACCTTC
TRBD1	TRBJ2-5	.	TRBV10-3	CAIRGTGTETQYF	TGTGCCATCAGGGGGACAGGGACAGAGACCCAGTACTTC
.	TRBJ2-5	.	TRBV5-1	CASSLAYQETQYF	TGCGCCAGCAGCTTGGCCTACCAAGAGACCCAGTACTTC
TRBD2	TRBJ2-3	.	TRBV6-1	CASSEMGGTSADTQYF	TGTGCCAGCAGTGAAATGGGCGGGACTAGCGCAGATACGCAGTATTTT
TRBD2	TRBJ2-4	.	TRBV27	CASTPGLAALAKNIQYF	TGTGCCAGCACCCCAGGGCTAGCGGCTTTAGCCAAAAACATTCAGTACTTC
TRBD2	TRBJ2-7	.	TRBV9	CASSSSSGGAVYEQYF	TGTGCCAGCAGCTCCTCTAGCGGGGGGGCAGTCTACGAGCAGTACTTC
.	TRBJ1-1	.	TRBV28	CASRSGQNTEAFF	TGTGCCAGCAGATCGGGACAAAACACTGAAGCTTTCTTT
.	TRBJ2-3	.	TRBV28	CASSFAGEDTQYF	TGTGCCAGCAGTTTTGCAGGGGAAGATACGCAGTATTTT
.	TRBJ1-3	.	TRBV6-5	CASSYGGDGNTIYF	TGTGCCAGCAGTTACGGGGGCGATGGAAACACCATATATTTT
.	TRBJ1-4	.	TRBV7-9	CASRTATNEKLFF	TGTGCCAGCAGGACAGCAACTAATGAAAAACTGTTTTTT
.	TRBJ1-1	.	TRBV9	CAAGKTEAFF	TGCGCAGCAGGGAAAACTGAAGCTTTCTTT
.	TRBJ2-3	.	TRBV13	CASSLWGDTQYF	TGTGCCAGCAGCTTATGGGGAGATACGCAGTATTTT
TRBD2	TRBJ2-1	once	TRBV9	CASSLAGAYNEQFF	TGTGCCAGCAGCTTAGCGGGGGCCTACAATGAGCAGTTCTTC
.	TRBJ2-3	.	TRBV15	CATSRDSTDTQYF	TGTGCCACCAGCAGAGACAGCACAGATACGCAGTATTTT